Following are 7 T cell receptor beta chains from one sample sequenced in a study of control samples from healthy donors and cancer patients. Profiled with immunoSEQ multiplex PCR; TCRdb holds only in-frame clones, not every one. The sample has about 130,000 clones, 90% to 95% seen once; the top ten hold approximately 15%. Sequencing used PBMCs. All receptors derive from a man aged 60 to 69 with colorectal cancer.

The CDR3 is CAWSWTENTEAFF. In DNA form, the CDR3 reads TGTGCCTGGAGTTGGACGGAGAACACTGAAGCTTTCTTT. The rearrangement joins TRBV30 to TRBJ1-1, with D unresolved. The germline V gene encodes CDR1 GTSNPN and CDR2 SVGIG (reference sequence). The CDR3 is 13 amino acids. Between the trimmed V and J ends, which lost 2 bases and 1 base, there was a span of 8 bases.

This clone showed up just once. The V and J genes are TRBV27 and TRBJ2-1; tentatively, D is TRBD2 (5 bases). V lost 4 bases to trimming and J lost 2 bases, with 6 bases between them. Germline V gives CDR1 MNHEY, CDR2 SMNVEV (reference sequence). This CDR3 is built from 13 residues. This chain's CDR3 is CASSSGAYNEQFF. The CDR3 DNA follows: TGTGCCAGCAGTTCCGGGGCCTACAATGAGCAGTTCTTC.

The V and J genes are TRBV7-9 and TRBJ1-2; unclear D gene. Trimming removed 1 base from V and 6 bases from J, with 0 bases in between. Germline CDR1 is SEHNR and CDR2 is FQNEAQ (reference sequence). CDR3 length equals 10 residues. The CDR3 sequence: CASSLDGYTF. The CDR3 bases are TGTGCCAGCAGCTTAGATGGCTACACCTTC.

The genes are TRBV6-2 or TRBV6-3 and TRBJ2-2; 16 bases agree with TRBD2. Germline CDR1 reads MNHEY; CDR2 reads SVGEGT. The CDR3 is made up of 20 amino acids. With 1 base clipped from V and 4 bases from J, the junction kept 9 bases outside the gene matches. As DNA, the CDR3 is TGTGCCAGCAGTTACTTGACCGGGACTAGCGGGGGGGCCGGCACCGGGGAGCTGTTTTTT. It codes for CASSYLTGTSGGAGTGELFF.

V usage is TRBV10-1 and J usage is TRBJ2-2; 14 nucleotides align to TRBD2. The CDR3 has 18 amino acids. After removal of 0 bases from V and 5 bases from J, the junction contained 5 bases not matched to a gene. Germline V gene lookup returns CDR1 WNHNN and CDR2 SYGVQD (reference sequence). As DNA, the CDR3 is TGCGCCAGCAGTGAGTCGGGACTAGCGGGGGATCGAACCGGGGAGCTGTTTTTT. It specifies CASSESGLAGDRTGELFF.

The chain is built from TRBV5-6 and TRBJ2-3, with 8 nucleotides matching TRBD1. Per the germline V gene, CDR1 is SGHDT and CDR2 is YYEEEE. This CDR3 contains 15 residues. V lost 1 base, J lost 0 bases, and 1 base stayed unmatched. In DNA form, the CDR3 reads TGTGCCAGCAGCTTGCGGACAGGGAGCACAGATACGCAGTATTTT. It codes for CASSLRTGSTDTQYF. Drawing the rest from reference TRBV5-6 and TRBJ2-3, the complete variable domain is DAGVTQSPTHLIKTRGQQVTLRCSPKSGHDTVSWYQQALGQGPQFIFQYYEEEERQRGNFPDRFSGHQFPNYSSELNVNALLLGDSALYLCASSLRTGSTDTQYFGPGTRLTVL.

The chain employs TRBV4-1 and TRBJ2-3, with 11 nucleotides matching TRBD2. Germline trimming cut 4 bases from V and 0 bases from J; bases unmatched to any gene: 6. Germline values: CDR1 MGHRA, CDR2 YSYEKL. There are 17 residues in the CDR3. The CDR3 spells CASSRPTSGVSTDTQYF. The CDR3 region has the DNA TGCGCCAGCAGCCGCCCGACTAGCGGGGTTAGCACAGATACGCAGTATTTT.